This T cell receptor (beta chain) was observed in a study of T cells in Graves' hyperthyroidism and ophthalmopathy. V was trimmed by 6 bases and J by 4 bases, leaving 15 bases between them. The CDR3 sequence is 14 residues long. CDR1 is LNHDA and CDR2 is SQIVND in the germline V gene (reference sequence). Authors of the study amplified TCR beta CDR3 regions from RNA transcripts. HTBI primers were employed in a first-round RT-PCR of the TCR CDR3. TCRdb re-derived calls from the multiplex PCR reads in MiXCR, one entry per CDR3 protein. The sample comprises hundreds of thousands of distinct CDR3 sequences, about 45% of which are singletons, and about 7% rests with the top ten. This clonotype was counted at least ten times. Its specificity is unknown. Study outcomes and limitations: Before onset, ophthalmopathy was predicted by the model a median approximately 6.7 months earlier. Patients with ophthalmopathy were separated from those with stable hyperthyroidism by a 13 V-J model.

The rearrangement links TRBV19 to TRBJ1-1; perhaps TRBD1 as D (5 bases). The TCR was taken from an adult man with Graves' disease, either hyperthyroidism or ophthalmopathy (not recorded which). The sequenced sample was peripheral blood or thyroid tissue (not recorded which). CDR3 DNA sequence: TGTGCCAGTAGAACCATGGGAAGGGGCACTGAAGCTTTCTTT. Its protein product is CASRTMGRGTEAFF.